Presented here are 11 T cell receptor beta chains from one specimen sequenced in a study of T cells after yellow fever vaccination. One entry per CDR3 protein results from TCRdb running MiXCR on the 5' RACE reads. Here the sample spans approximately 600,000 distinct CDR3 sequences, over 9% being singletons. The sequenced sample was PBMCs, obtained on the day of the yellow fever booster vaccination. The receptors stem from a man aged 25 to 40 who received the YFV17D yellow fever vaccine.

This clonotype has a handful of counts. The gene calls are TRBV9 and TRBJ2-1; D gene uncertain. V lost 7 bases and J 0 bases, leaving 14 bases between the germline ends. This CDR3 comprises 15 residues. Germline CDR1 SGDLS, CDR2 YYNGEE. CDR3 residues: CASPRAPSSYNEQFF. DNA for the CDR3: TGTGCCAGCCCCCGGGCTCCAAGCTCCTACAATGAGCAGTTCTTC.

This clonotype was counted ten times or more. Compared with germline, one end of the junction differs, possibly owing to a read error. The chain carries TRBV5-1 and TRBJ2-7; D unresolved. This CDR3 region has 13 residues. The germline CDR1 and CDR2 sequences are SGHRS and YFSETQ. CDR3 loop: CASSLGSAYEQYF. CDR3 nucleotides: TGTGCCAGCAGCTTAGGGTCTGCCTACGAGCAGTACTTC.

As DNA, the CDR3 is TGTGCCAGCAGCCCCCCTCCTCTCCAAGAGACCCAGTACTTC. It yields the protein CASSPPPLQETQYF. V is TRBV7-9 and J is TRBJ2-5; D is ambiguous. The CDR3 is 14 amino acids. Germline V gene sequence: CDR1 SEHNR, CDR2 FQNEAQ (reference sequence). Trimming left V 5 bases short and J 1 base short, with 11 bases between.

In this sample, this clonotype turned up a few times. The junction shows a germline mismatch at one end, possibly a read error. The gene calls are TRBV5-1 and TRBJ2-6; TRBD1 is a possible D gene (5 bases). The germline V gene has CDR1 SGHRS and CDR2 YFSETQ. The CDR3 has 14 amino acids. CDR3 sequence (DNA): TGCGCCAGCACCTTGACAGCTGGGGCCAACGTCCTGACTTTC. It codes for CASTLTAGANVLTF.

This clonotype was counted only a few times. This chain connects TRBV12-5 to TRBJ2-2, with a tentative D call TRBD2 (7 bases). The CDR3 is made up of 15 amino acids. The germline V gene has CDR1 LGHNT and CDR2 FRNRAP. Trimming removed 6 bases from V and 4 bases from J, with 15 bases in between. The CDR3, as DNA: TGTGCTAGTGGCGAGGGGGAGGGAAGCACCGGGGAGCTGTTTTTT. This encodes CASGEGEGSTGELFF.

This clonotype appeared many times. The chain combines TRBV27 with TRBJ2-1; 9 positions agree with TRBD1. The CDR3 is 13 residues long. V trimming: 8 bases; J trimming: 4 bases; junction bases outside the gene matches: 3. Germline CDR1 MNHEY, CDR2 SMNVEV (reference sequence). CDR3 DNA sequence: TGTGCCAGCCGAGGACAGGGGTACAATGAGCAGTTCTTC. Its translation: CASRGQGYNEQFF.

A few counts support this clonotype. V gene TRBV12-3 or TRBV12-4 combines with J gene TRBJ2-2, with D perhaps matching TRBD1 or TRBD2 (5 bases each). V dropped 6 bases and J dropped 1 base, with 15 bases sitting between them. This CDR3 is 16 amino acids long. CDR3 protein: CASSDGTGRNTGELFF. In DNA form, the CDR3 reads TGTGCCAGCAGCGACGGGACGGGGAGGAACACCGGGGAGCTGTTTTTT.

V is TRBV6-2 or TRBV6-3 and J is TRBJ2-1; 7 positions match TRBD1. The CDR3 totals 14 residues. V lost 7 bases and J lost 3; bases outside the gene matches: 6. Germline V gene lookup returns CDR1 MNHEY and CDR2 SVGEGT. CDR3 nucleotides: TGTGCCAGCATCCAGGGGACAGTCTACAATGAGCAGTTCTTC. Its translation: CASIQGTVYNEQFF.

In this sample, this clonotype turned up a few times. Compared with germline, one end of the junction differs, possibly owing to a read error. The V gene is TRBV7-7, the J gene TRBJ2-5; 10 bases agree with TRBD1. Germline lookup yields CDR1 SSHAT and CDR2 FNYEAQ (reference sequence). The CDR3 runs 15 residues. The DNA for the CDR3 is TGTGCTAGCAGCTTAGGGGACAGGGGCCAGGAGACCCAGTACTTC. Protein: CASSLGDRGQETQYF.

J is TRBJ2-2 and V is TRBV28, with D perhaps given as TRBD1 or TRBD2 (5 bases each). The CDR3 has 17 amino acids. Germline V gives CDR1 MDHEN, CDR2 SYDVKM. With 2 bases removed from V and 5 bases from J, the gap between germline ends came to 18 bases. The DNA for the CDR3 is TGTGCCAGCAGTTTAGGCCGGGACCTTCTAAGTACCGGGGAGCTGTTTTTT. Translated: CASSLGRDLLSTGELFF.

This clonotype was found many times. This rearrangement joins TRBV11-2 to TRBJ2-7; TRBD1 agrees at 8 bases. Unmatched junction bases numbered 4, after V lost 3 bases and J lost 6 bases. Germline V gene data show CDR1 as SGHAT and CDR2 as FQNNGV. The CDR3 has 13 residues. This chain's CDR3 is CASSLAGGREQYF. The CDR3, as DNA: TGTGCCAGCAGCTTGGCAGGGGGCCGCGAGCAGTACTTC. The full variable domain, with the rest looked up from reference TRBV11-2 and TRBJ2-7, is EAGVAQSPRYKIIEKRQSVAFWCNPISGHATLYWYQQILGQGPKLLIQFQNNGVVDDSQLPKDRFSAERLKGVDSTLKIQPAKLEDSAVYLCASSLAGGREQYFGPGTRLTVT.